One sample yielded the 27 T cell receptor beta chains listed below, sequenced in a study of shared clonotypes between healthy human individuals. Data came from immunoSEQ multiplex PCR; TCRdb stores just in-frame clones and leaves some out. The sample lists more than 400,000 clones, roughly 95% occurring once. Sequencing was carried out using naive CD4+ T cells sorted from blood. Subset noted: CD45RA+ positively selected. The receptor set was obtained from a woman in her 30s in good health.

The J gene is TRBJ2-3, the V gene TRBV27; 9 bases fit TRBD1. Germline V lookup: CDR1 MNHEY, CDR2 SMNVEV (reference sequence). The CDR3 runs to 17 residues. With 5 bases clipped from V and 0 bases from J, the junction kept 9 bases outside the gene matches. The CDR3 DNA reads as TGTGCCAGCAGTCCTCACCGGACAGGGGCTAGCACAGATACGCAGTATTTT. This gives the protein CASSPHRTGASTDTQYF.

V and J are TRBV11-3 and TRBJ2-2; a possible D gene is TRBD1 (5 bases). This CDR3 is built from 14 residues. Germline V gene lookup returns CDR1 SGHNT and CDR2 YENEEA. V was clipped by 0 bases and J by 7 bases, with 9 bases between them. CDR3: CASSLDRANGELFF. CDR3 sequence (DNA): TGTGCCAGCAGCTTAGACAGGGCGAACGGGGAGCTGTTTTTT. The complete variable domain, with remaining parts taken from reference TRBV11-3 and TRBJ2-2, reads EAGVVQSPRYKIIEKKQPVAFWCNPISGHNTLYWYLQNLGQGPELLIRYENEEAVDDSQLPKDRFSAERLKGVDSTLKIQPAELGDSAVYLCASSLDRANGELFFGEGSRLTVL.

The chain recombines TRBV11-2 with TRBJ2-7; 9 positions agree with TRBD1. The CDR3 runs to 14 residues. The junction had 4 bases not matched to a gene; V was cut back by 5 bases and J by 2 bases. The germline gives CDR1 SGHAT, CDR2 FQNNGV. This CDR3 is CASSGDRDAYEQYF. The CDR3 coding sequence is TGTGCCAGCAGCGGGGACAGGGATGCCTACGAGCAGTACTTC. The whole variable domain, remainder taken from reference TRBV11-2 and TRBJ2-7, is EAGVAQSPRYKIIEKRQSVAFWCNPISGHATLYWYQQILGQGPKLLIQFQNNGVVDDSQLPKDRFSAERLKGVDSTLKIQPAKLEDSAVYLCASSGDRDAYEQYFGPGTRLTVT.

CDR3 nucleotide sequence: TGTGCCAGCCAAGCAGGAGATACGCAGTATTTT. This gives the protein CASQAGDTQYF. The rearrangement joins TRBV10-3 to TRBJ2-3; D ambiguous. This CDR3 is 11 amino acids long. CDR1 is ENHRY and CDR2 is SYGVKD in the germline V gene. The germline V and J ends were trimmed by 10 bases and 5 bases, with 10 bases remaining between them.

The V and J genes are TRBV6-1 and TRBJ2-7; D remains unclear. Deletions cut 5 bases from V and 4 bases from J, with 12 bases between. Germline CDR1 reads MNHNS; CDR2 reads SASEGT. The CDR3 spans 13 residues. The CDR3 region is CASSPGGVYEQYF. CDR3 nucleotides: TGTGCCAGCAGTCCGGGTGGGGTTTACGAGCAGTACTTC.

The rearrangement joins TRBV27 to TRBJ1-1; D may be TRBD1 (6 bases). The CDR3 is 15 residues long. Germline values: CDR1 MNHEY, CDR2 SMNVEV (reference sequence). V dropped 8 bases and J dropped 2 bases, with 18 bases sitting between them. The CDR3 region has the DNA TGTGCCAGCCGAGCAGGGGCCCCTGCTAACACTGAAGCTTTCTTT. Amino acids: CASRAGAPANTEAFF.

V and J are TRBV6-1 and TRBJ1-1; no clear D gene. The CDR3 sequence is 14 residues long. V was cut by 4 bases and J by 1 base, with 10 bases left in between. Germline V gives CDR1 MNHNS, CDR2 SASEGT. The CDR3 here is CASSVGITNTEAFF. CDR3 bases: TGTGCCAGCAGTGTCGGTATAACGAACACTGAAGCTTTCTTT.

As to this clone: The same CDR3 can be traced to other DNA sequences in this sample. This chain uses TRBV28 with TRBJ2-7; 7 bases map to TRBD1. The V segment lost 4 bases and the J segment 3 bases; nucleotides outside the gene matches: 3. The CDR3 is 13 amino acids. Germline V gives CDR1 MDHEN, CDR2 SYDVKM. The chain's CDR3 is CASSSGQLYEQYF. The CDR3 nucleotides are TGTGCCAGCAGTTCGGGACAGCTCTACGAGCAGTACTTC.

This chain connects TRBV7-2 to TRBJ2-6; D gene uncertain. The V gene's germline CDR1 is SGHTA and CDR2 FQGNSA. There are 17 residues in the CDR3. V was trimmed by 5 bases and J by 0 bases, leaving 14 bases between them. The CDR3 region has the DNA TGTGCCAGCAGCCCCCGGGCCCAATCCTCTGGGGCCAACGTCCTGACTTTC. Protein product: CASSPRAQSSGANVLTF.

The chain recombines TRBV7-2 with TRBJ1-5, with D hard to call. CDR1 SGHTA and CDR2 FQGNSA come from the germline V gene. This CDR3 is 11 amino acids long. Trimming took 3 bases from V and 15 from J, leaving 12 bases between them. The CDR3 nucleotides are TGTGCCAGCAGCTTTGGACCGCAACGGCATTTT. Its protein is CASSFGPQRHF.

The chain employs TRBV5-1 and TRBJ2-5, with D perhaps being TRBD1 or TRBD2 (6 bases each). V was clipped by 0 bases and J by 5 bases, with 14 bases between them. Germline loops: CDR1 SGHRS, CDR2 YFSETQ. The CDR3 has 15 amino acids. The CDR3 sequence is CASSLAGEGGETQYF. DNA of the CDR3: TGCGCCAGCAGCTTGGCCGGAGAAGGGGGGGAGACCCAGTACTTC.

J is TRBJ2-7 and V is TRBV7-2; the D gene could be TRBD1 or TRBD2 (5 bases each). The CDR3 sequence is 14 residues long. Per germline, CDR1 SGHTA and CDR2 FQGNSA. V gave up 5 bases and J gave up 6 bases, with 17 bases separating them. The CDR3 here is CASSTTGAKSEQYF. The CDR3 DNA reads as TGTGCCAGCAGCACGACCGGGGCCAAGTCCGAGCAGTACTTC.

This clone was recorded only once. This specimen includes other DNA sequences encoding the same CDR3. The genes are TRBV18 and TRBJ1-5; D not resolved. Germline values: CDR1 KGHSH, CDR2 LQKENI. The CDR3 covers 14 residues. V shed 3 bases and J shed 0 bases, with 6 bases lying between them. The CDR3 nucleotides read TGTGCCAGCTCACCTGATTCTAGCAATCAGCCCCAGCATTTT. Its protein is CASSPDSSNQPQHF.

The rearrangement links TRBV6-5 to TRBJ2-7, with D perhaps TRBD2 (5 bases). This CDR3 has 15 amino acids. CDR1 is MNHEY and CDR2 is SVGAGI in the germline V gene. V lost 6 bases to trimming and J lost 3 bases, with 18 bases between them. The CDR3 is CASRREGPPHYEQYF. The CDR3 nucleotides are TGTGCCAGCAGACGGGAAGGACCCCCCCACTACGAGCAGTACTTC.

The gene calls are TRBV5-1 and TRBJ2-7; 9 bases agree with TRBD2. Germline V gene data show CDR1 as SGHRS and CDR2 as YFSETQ. The CDR3 is made up of 14 amino acids. The J segment lost 6 bases and the V segment lost 0 bases, leaving 4 bases of the junction unmatched. The CDR3 DNA sequence: TGCGCCAGCAGCTTGGAAGGTAGCGGGAGCGAGCAGTACTTC. Protein: CASSLEGSGSEQYF.

This clone was observed a single time. This chain links TRBV6-5 with TRBJ2-5; 8 nucleotides match TRBD1. V was pared by 6 bases and J by 3 bases, with 9 bases of the junction left unmatched. The CDR3 consists of 15 residues. CDR1 MNHEY and CDR2 SVGAGI come from the germline V gene. The CDR3 DNA is TGTGCCAGCAGGCGCCAGGGGGCTCGGGAAGAGACCCAGTACTTC. Translating it yields CASRRQGAREETQYF.

The genes are TRBV4-1 and TRBJ2-3; 7 positions agree with TRBD2. V lost 8 bases and J lost 2; bases outside the gene matches: 7. The V gene's germline CDR1 is MGHRA and CDR2 YSYEKL. The CDR3 loop spans 14 amino acids. This chain's CDR3 is CASRERDYTDTQYF. CDR3 in DNA: TGCGCCAGCCGCGAGCGGGACTACACAGATACGCAGTATTTT.

This clone was detected once. The chain combines TRBV5-1 with TRBJ2-1; 12 bases fit TRBD1. J was trimmed by 0 bases and V by 4 bases; bases with no gene match: 11. The CDR3 length is 19 residues. From germline, CDR1 is SGHRS and CDR2 YFSETQ. The CDR3 bases are TGCGCCAGCAGCGCGGGACAGGGGGCCGCGATGCACTCCTACAATGAGCAGTTCTTC. This translates into CASSAGQGAAMHSYNEQFF.

The CDR3 DNA follows: TGTGCCAGCTCACTGGGCAACTCCTACGAGCAGTACTTC. Its protein product is CASSLGNSYEQYF. The V gene is TRBV18, the J gene TRBJ2-7, with unresolved D. Germline assignment: CDR1 KGHSH and CDR2 LQKENI. This CDR3 spans 13 amino acids. Trimming removed 4 bases from V and 0 bases from J, with 7 bases in between.

V is TRBV10-1 and J is TRBJ1-4, with TRBD1 matching over 8 bases. This CDR3 spans 13 amino acids. V was clipped by 6 bases and J by 8 bases; unmatched bases: 5. Germline-derived CDR1 and CDR2 are WNHNN and SYGVQD (reference sequence). The CDR3 loop reads CASSRDRTEKLFF. Written as DNA, the CDR3 is TGCGCCAGCAGCCGGGACAGGACAGAAAAACTGTTTTTT.

V usage is TRBV10-2 and J usage is TRBJ1-1; TRBD1 aligns across 8 bases. The CDR3 loop spans 12 amino acids. Germline trimming cut 5 bases from V and 5 bases from J; bases unmatched to any gene: 1. The germline gives CDR1 WSHSY, CDR2 SAAADI. For the CDR3, the DNA is TGCGCCAGCAGTCACAGGGGGACTGAAGCTTTCTTT. This gives the protein CASSHRGTEAFF.

The genes are TRBV27 and TRBJ2-5, with 7 bases lining up with TRBD2. TRBJ2-7 matches the DNA end more closely, so the J call is doubtful. The CDR3 has 14 amino acids. Germline lookup yields CDR1 MNHEY and CDR2 SMNVEV (reference sequence). CDR3 loop: CAPRPSGGNYEQYF. The CDR3 coding sequence is TGTGCCCCGCGCCCTAGCGGAGGCAACTACGAGCAGTACTTC.

This clone was found once. The J gene is TRBJ2-3, the V gene TRBV28; unclear D gene. The CDR3 is 15 amino acids. Per the germline V gene, CDR1 is MDHEN and CDR2 is SYDVKM. V gave up 7 bases and J gave up 1 base, with 15 bases separating them. Here the CDR3 reads CASMSLSRGTDTQYF. As DNA, the CDR3 is TGTGCCAGCATGAGCCTCAGTCGGGGCACAGATACGCAGTATTTT.

The chain couples TRBV6-5 to TRBJ1-2; 11 positions match TRBD1. The V and J ends lost 3 bases and 7 bases, in that order; junction bases with no gene match: 7. The germline CDR1 and CDR2 sequences are MNHEY and SVGAGI. The CDR3 loop spans 15 amino acids. CDR3 residues: CASSYRTGGKFGYTF. The CDR3, as DNA: TGTGCCAGCAGTTATCGGACAGGGGGCAAGTTTGGCTACACCTTC.

This chain links TRBV29-1 with TRBJ2-7; tentative D call: TRBD1 (6 bases). CDR3 length: 13 amino acids. V shed 4 bases and J shed 0 bases, with 10 bases lying between them. From germline, CDR1 is SQVTM and CDR2 ANQGSEA. CDR3 DNA: TGCAGCGTTGGACACAGGGTCTCCTACGAGCAGTACTTC. The encoded protein is CSVGHRVSYEQYF.

This CDR3 is CASTRDSRETQYF. In nucleotides, the CDR3 is TGTGCCAGCACCCGGGACAGCCGAGAGACCCAGTACTTC. The chain joins TRBV2 to TRBJ2-5; TRBD1 agrees at 7 bases. After removal of 7 bases from V and 4 bases from J, the junction contained 6 bases not matched to a gene. This CDR3 region has 13 residues. Germline values: CDR1 SNHLY, CDR2 FYNNEI.

The CDR3 region has the DNA TGTGCCAGCAGCGTTATGAGCGGCTCCTACAATGAGCAGTTCTTC. This codes for CASSVMSGSYNEQFF. The V call is TRBV9, the J call TRBJ2-1; possible D gene TRBD2, 5 bases. The germline V gene has CDR1 SGDLS and CDR2 YYNGEE. The CDR3 is made up of 15 amino acids. Trimming cost V 2 bases and J 0 bases, with 9 bases left between them.